The rows below give T cell receptor beta chains drawn from one sample of a study of shared clonotypes between healthy human individuals. Profiling relied on immunoSEQ multiplex PCR, and the TCRdb table lists in-frame clones only, not all of them. Among roughly 680,000 clones listed, over 55% were seen once. The sequencing input was memory CD4+ T cells sorted from blood. The origin of the receptors is a woman between 25 and 40 years old in good health. Each CDR3 is given with its conserved first and last residue. The order of the fields is J gene, V gene, clone size, D gene, CDR3 DNA, CDR3 protein. D genes are given only for firm matches. For some rows the clone size is stated as once, few or many, or as a class when expanded; others skip it.

J gene: TRBJ2-5; V gene: TRBV7-2; clone size: .; D gene: .; CDR3 DNA: TGTGCCAGCAGCTTCGGGGCGAGGGAGACCCAGTACTTC; CDR3 protein: CASSFGARETQYF
J gene: TRBJ1-3; V gene: TRBV30; clone size: .; D gene: .; CDR3 DNA: TGTGCCTGGAGCTCGTCGGGAAACACCATATATTTT; CDR3 protein: CAWSSSGNTIYF
J gene: TRBJ2-2; V gene: TRBV4-1; clone size: .; D gene: .; CDR3 DNA: TGCGCCAGCAGCCAAGGGAGCGCTACCGGGGAGCTGTTTTTT; CDR3 protein: CASSQGSATGELFF
J gene: TRBJ1-3; V gene: TRBV28; clone size: .; D gene: TRBD1; CDR3 DNA: TGTGCCAGCATTCCCGGCGGGGCAGGGGGAGGAAACACCATATATTTT; CDR3 protein: CASIPGGAGGGNTIYF
J gene: TRBJ2-3; V gene: TRBV11-1; clone size: .; D gene: TRBD1; CDR3 DNA: TGTGCCAGCAGCTTACAAAGGACAGGGCTCACAGATACGCAGTATTTT; CDR3 protein: CASSLQRTGLTDTQYF
J gene: TRBJ1-5; V gene: TRBV28; clone size: .; D gene: .; CDR3 DNA: TGTGCCAGCAGTGGATACAGGGAAAGCCAGCCCCAGCATTTT; CDR3 protein: CASSGYRESQPQHF
J gene: TRBJ2-1; V gene: TRBV10-1; clone size: .; D gene: TRBD2; CDR3 DNA: TGCGCCAGCAGTAGGCTAGCGGGAGCATCGCGCTATGAGCAGTTCTTC; CDR3 protein: CASSRLAGASRYEQFF
J gene: TRBJ2-3; V gene: TRBV7-9; clone size: .; D gene: TRBD1; CDR3 DNA: TGTGCCAGCAGCACAAGACAGGGGTGGGATACGCAGTATTTT; CDR3 protein: CASSTRQGWDTQYF
J gene: TRBJ2-5; V gene: TRBV7-9; clone size: .; D gene: .; CDR3 DNA: TGTGCCAGCAGTCGACAGATTTCAGAGACCCAGTACTTC; CDR3 protein: CASSRQISETQYF
J gene: TRBJ1-4; V gene: TRBV11-2; clone size: .; D gene: TRBD1; CDR3 DNA: TGTGCCAGCAGCTCGGGACAGGGGGCAACTAATGAAAAACTGTTTTTT; CDR3 protein: CASSSGQGATNEKLFF
J gene: TRBJ1-4; V gene: TRBV4-1; clone size: once; D gene: .; CDR3 DNA: TGCGCCAGCAGCCAAGATGGGGGGGATAGGGAAAAACTGTTTTTT; CDR3 protein: CASSQDGGDREKLFF
J gene: TRBJ2-3; V gene: TRBV13; clone size: .; D gene: TRBD2; CDR3 DNA: TGTGCCAGCAGCTTAGTTCTAGCGGGCCAATCTAGCACAGATACGCAGTATTTT; CDR3 protein: CASSLVLAGQSSTDTQYF
J gene: TRBJ2-7; V gene: TRBV7-2; clone size: .; D gene: .; CDR3 DNA: TGTGCCAGCAGCCCGCAGGGGCTCCTCTCTTACGAGCAGTACTTC; CDR3 protein: CASSPQGLLSYEQYF
J gene: TRBJ2-7; V gene: TRBV5-1; clone size: .; D gene: .; CDR3 DNA: TGCGCCAGCAGCTTGCGAGGGGGTCGCGAGGACGAGCAGTACTTC; CDR3 protein: CASSLRGGREDEQYF
J gene: TRBJ2-7; V gene: TRBV7-8; clone size: .; D gene: .; CDR3 DNA: TGTGCCAGCACCGTAAGGGAGCCCTACGAGCAGTACTTC; CDR3 protein: CASTVREPYEQYF
J gene: TRBJ1-1; V gene: TRBV28; clone size: .; D gene: .; CDR3 DNA: TGTGCCAGCAGATCTGGACAAAACACTGAAGCTTTCTTT; CDR3 protein: CASRSGQNTEAFF
J gene: TRBJ2-1; V gene: TRBV5-1; clone size: .; D gene: TRBD1; CDR3 DNA: TGCGCCAGCAGCCCATCCGGGACAGCGAGCGGTGAGCAGTTCTTC; CDR3 protein: CASSPSGTASGEQFF
J gene: TRBJ2-7; V gene: TRBV18; clone size: .; D gene: TRBD2; CDR3 DNA: TGTGCCAGCTCAAAGACTAGCGGGATACTCGAGCAGTACTTC; CDR3 protein: CASSKTSGILEQYF
J gene: TRBJ1-2; V gene: TRBV7-9; clone size: .; D gene: .; CDR3 DNA: TGTGCCAGCAGCTTAGCGGGACAATGGTATGGCTACACCTTC; CDR3 protein: CASSLAGQWYGYTF
J gene: TRBJ2-5; V gene: TRBV7-6; clone size: .; D gene: TRBD2; CDR3 DNA: TGTGCCAGCAGCCTGGGACTAGCGGGCGCGTACCAAGAGACCCAGTACTTC; CDR3 protein: CASSLGLAGAYQETQYF
J gene: TRBJ1-1; V gene: TRBV5-5; clone size: .; D gene: .; CDR3 DNA: TGTGCCAGCAGCCGCCAGGGTTGGAACACTGAAGCTTTCTTT; CDR3 protein: CASSRQGWNTEAFF
J gene: TRBJ2-1; V gene: TRBV28; clone size: once; D gene: TRBD1; CDR3 DNA: TGTGCCAGCAGAAAGGGGGCCCGGGTCGAAACTGAGCAGTTCTTC; CDR3 protein: CASRKGARVETEQFF
J gene: TRBJ2-1; V gene: TRBV7-9; clone size: once; D gene: .; CDR3 DNA: TGTGCCAGCAGCCTCGCCCGGGACCTAATCTACAATGAGCAGTTCTTC; CDR3 protein: CASSLARDLIYNEQFF
J gene: TRBJ1-4; V gene: TRBV28; clone size: .; D gene: .; CDR3 DNA: TGTGCCAGCAGTTACCACAGACCGGGAGCCCCAGAAAAACTGTTTTTT; CDR3 protein: CASSYHRPGAPEKLFF
J gene: TRBJ1-4; V gene: TRBV28; clone size: .; D gene: .; CDR3 DNA: TGTGCCAGCAGTTCTCAGGGAGGGAGTAATGAAAAACTGTTTTTT; CDR3 protein: CASSSQGGSNEKLFF
J gene: TRBJ1-5; V gene: TRBV5-1; clone size: .; D gene: .; CDR3 DNA: TGCGCCAGCAGCTTGGGACAGGCGGAATCAGCCCAGCATTTT; CDR3 protein: CASSLGQAESAQHF
J gene: TRBJ2-2; V gene: TRBV28; clone size: .; D gene: TRBD1; CDR3 DNA: TGTGCCAGCAGAACCGGGACAGGGGGCACCGGGGAGCTGTTTTTT; CDR3 protein: CASRTGTGGTGELFF
J gene: TRBJ2-3; V gene: TRBV7-6; clone size: .; D gene: .; CDR3 DNA: TGTGCCAGCAGTTTTGGACTAAGCACAGATACGCAGTATTTT; CDR3 protein: CASSFGLSTDTQYF
J gene: TRBJ2-5; V gene: TRBV5-4; clone size: few; D gene: .; CDR3 DNA: TGTGCCAGCAGCTTTCAGGGGACTTCGGAGACCCAGTACTTC; CDR3 protein: CASSFQGTSETQYF
J gene: TRBJ1-5; V gene: TRBV20-1; clone size: .; D gene: .; CDR3 DNA: TGCAGTGTACTAGGCCAGCCCCAGCATTTT; CDR3 protein: CSVLGQPQHF
J gene: TRBJ2-1; V gene: TRBV2; clone size: once; D gene: .; CDR3 DNA: TGTGCCAGCAGTGGACCTAACAATGAGCAGTTCTTC; CDR3 protein: CASSGPNNEQFF
J gene: TRBJ1-2; V gene: TRBV29-1; clone size: once; D gene: .; CDR3 DNA: TGCAGCGTTGGCGGCTACACCTTC; CDR3 protein: CSVGGYTF
J gene: TRBJ2-1; V gene: TRBV11-2; clone size: .; D gene: TRBD2; CDR3 DNA: TGTGCCAGCAGCGAACTAGCGGCTTACAATGAGCAGTTCTTC; CDR3 protein: CASSELAAYNEQFF
J gene: TRBJ2-7; V gene: TRBV27; clone size: .; D gene: TRBD2; CDR3 DNA: TGTGCCAGCAGCTCCCGACCCTGGACTAGCGGGAGTGGTTCCTACGAGCAGTACTTC; CDR3 protein: CASSSRPWTSGSGSYEQYF
J gene: TRBJ2-5; V gene: TRBV10-1; clone size: .; D gene: .; CDR3 DNA: TGCGCCAGCAGTGAACAGAAGTCAGCCCAAGAGACCCAGTACTTC; CDR3 protein: CASSEQKSAQETQYF
J gene: TRBJ1-1; V gene: TRBV5-1; clone size: .; D gene: .; CDR3 DNA: TGCGCCAGCAGCTTACCGACGGGCGAAGCTTTCTTT; CDR3 protein: CASSLPTGEAFF
J gene: TRBJ2-3; V gene: TRBV5-1; clone size: .; D gene: .; CDR3 DNA: TGCGCCAGCAGCTTACCATTGGAGAGGGGCGCAGATACGCAGTATTTT; CDR3 protein: CASSLPLERGADTQYF
J gene: TRBJ1-1; V gene: TRBV11-2; clone size: .; D gene: .; CDR3 DNA: TGTGCCAGCACCCCCCGGTTCACTGAAGCTTTCTTT; CDR3 protein: CASTPRFTEAFF
J gene: TRBJ1-1; V gene: TRBV25-1; clone size: .; D gene: .; CDR3 DNA: TGTGCCAGCAGTGGGGCAGGGCCAACTGAAGCTTTCTTT; CDR3 protein: CASSGAGPTEAFF
J gene: TRBJ1-1; V gene: TRBV6-5; clone size: .; D gene: TRBD1; CDR3 DNA: TGTGCCAGCAGCCGGGACAGGGGACTGAACACTGAAGCTTTCTTT; CDR3 protein: CASSRDRGLNTEAFF
J gene: TRBJ1-2; V gene: TRBV6-1; clone size: few; D gene: .; CDR3 DNA: TGTGCCAGCAGTGAACTTTGGGTAGGGGATGGCTACACCTTC; CDR3 protein: CASSELWVGDGYTF
J gene: TRBJ2-7; V gene: TRBV27; clone size: once; D gene: TRBD1; CDR3 DNA: TGTGCCAGCAGTTTGTCCAGGGGGCTACACGAGCAGTACTTC; CDR3 protein: CASSLSRGLHEQYF
J gene: TRBJ2-3; V gene: TRBV10-3; clone size: .; D gene: TRBD2; CDR3 DNA: TGTGCCATCAGTGAACTAGCGAGCGTCACAGATACGCAGTATTTT; CDR3 protein: CAISELASVTDTQYF
J gene: TRBJ1-5; V gene: TRBV28; clone size: once; D gene: .; CDR3 DNA: TGTGCCAGCAGAGAGACCGGGACCGCCAGCCAGCCCCAGCATTTT; CDR3 protein: CASRETGTASQPQHF
J gene: TRBJ2-2; V gene: TRBV6-5; clone size: .; D gene: .; CDR3 DNA: TGTGCCAGCAGTTACCTCGACTACCTAGGGCGGGAGCTGTTTTTT; CDR3 protein: CASSYLDYLGRELFF
J gene: TRBJ1-2; V gene: TRBV5-1; clone size: .; D gene: TRBD1; CDR3 DNA: TGCGCCAGCAGCACTTTCGACAGGGACGGGGGTGGCTACACCTTC; CDR3 protein: CASSTFDRDGGGYTF
J gene: TRBJ2-3; V gene: TRBV5-6; clone size: .; D gene: TRBD2; CDR3 DNA: TGTGCCAGCAGCTTCGCTAGCGGGAGGATGACAGATACGCAGTATTTT; CDR3 protein: CASSFASGRMTDTQYF
J gene: TRBJ2-7; V gene: TRBV6-1; clone size: once; D gene: TRBD2; CDR3 DNA: TGTGCCAGCAGTGAGTCTCTAGCGGTCTACGAGCAGTACTTC; CDR3 protein: CASSESLAVYEQYF
J gene: TRBJ2-5; V gene: TRBV18; clone size: .; D gene: .; CDR3 DNA: TGTGCCAGCTCACCCAATGTGGGATCGTACCAAGAGACCCAGTACTTC; CDR3 protein: CASSPNVGSYQETQYF
J gene: TRBJ2-7; V gene: TRBV5-4; clone size: .; D gene: TRBD2; CDR3 DNA: TGTGCCAGCAGCTCTTCTAGCGGGGCCGACAAACTATACGAGCAGTACTTC; CDR3 protein: CASSSSSGADKLYEQYF
J gene: TRBJ2-1; V gene: TRBV4-1; clone size: .; D gene: TRBD2; CDR3 DNA: TGCGCCAGCAGCCGTTTGAGGACTAGCGGGAGTGGAAATGAGCAGTTCTTC; CDR3 protein: CASSRLRTSGSGNEQFF
J gene: TRBJ1-5; V gene: TRBV21-1; clone size: once; D gene: .; CDR3 DNA: TGTGCCAGCAGCAGTAGGGGTGAAAGGGATGGCAATCAGCCCCAGCATTTT; CDR3 protein: CASSSRGERDGNQPQHF
J gene: TRBJ1-2; V gene: TRBV28; clone size: .; D gene: .; CDR3 DNA: TGTGCCAGCAGCCCCCCCGGGCACTATGGCTACACCTTC; CDR3 protein: CASSPPGHYGYTF
J gene: TRBJ1-5; V gene: TRBV28; clone size: .; D gene: .; CDR3 DNA: TGTGCCAGCAGTCCGAGGGGCAGTGTTCAGCAGCCCCAGCATTTT; CDR3 protein: CASSPRGSVQQPQHF